This T cell receptor beta chain was sequenced in a study of blood T cell repertoires in COVID-19. Study details: COVID-19 samples, acute and convalescent, were from the United States, Italy and Spain. PBMCs, B-cell-depleted T cells, or T cells provided the cDNA or gDNA that made up the material.

This clone has only one observation. CDR1 is LGHNA and CDR2 is YNFKEQ in the germline V gene. V shed 4 bases and J 7 bases; nucleotides not matched to a gene: 7. There are 14 residues in the CDR3. In the authors' methods: By means of reference gene primer amplification, nucleated cell counts were estimated. The protocol was immunoSEQ multiplex PCR, while the TCRdb copy is restricted to in-frame clones and leaves out a portion. The V and J calls and clone size come from that table; D and trimming were worked out from the DNA. The sample has some 27,000 clones, around 86% seen once. The sequence was collected from a human donor in a cohort sampled during active COVID-19. The donor label of this sample is uncertain. The sequenced sample consisted of peripheral blood. The V call is TRBV4-2, the J call TRBJ2-1; 7 bases map to TRBD2. CDR3 loop: CASSLPGGSNEQFF. For the CDR3, the DNA is TGTGCCAGCAGCCTCCCCGGGGGGTCGAATGAGCAGTTCTTC.